The 27 T cell receptor beta chains below come from one sample, sequenced in a study of T cells after yellow fever vaccination. TCRdb passed the 5' RACE reads through MiXCR, listing each CDR3 protein once. The table includes about 330,000 distinct CDR3 sequences, approximately 4% detected once. The sample here was PBMCs, taken 5 days after the yellow fever booster vaccination. These receptors were collected from a young man who received the YFV17D yellow fever vaccine.

DNA for the CDR3: TGTGCCAGCAGTCGGAACGCAGGGGACTACGAGCAGTACTTC. It codes for CASSRNAGDYEQYF. The rearrangement uses TRBV6-5 and TRBJ2-7; a possible D gene is TRBD1 (6 bases). CDR1 is MNHEY, CDR2 SVGAGI, per germline. The CDR3 covers 14 residues. Trimming took off 5 bases at V and 3 bases at J, with 14 bases between the two ends.

This clonotype has a count of ten or more. In nucleotides, the CDR3 is TGCAGTGCTAATGACAGGGGGCGAGGCACTGAAGCTTTCTTT. It codes for CSANDRGRGTEAFF. V gene TRBV20-1 combines with J gene TRBJ1-1; 10 bases match TRBD1. After removal of 4 bases from V and 4 bases from J, the junction contained 6 bases not matched to a gene. The CDR3 has 14 amino acids. Germline-derived CDR1 and CDR2 are DFQATT and SNEGSKA (reference sequence).

This clonotype was picked up a small number of times. The chain is built from TRBV12-3 or TRBV12-4 and TRBJ2-5, with 8 bases that match TRBD2. After removal of 4 bases from V and 5 bases from J, the junction contained 3 bases not matched to a gene. The CDR3 consists of 13 residues. For the CDR3, the DNA is TGTGCCAGCAGTTCGGGGGGGTATGAGACCCAGTACTTC. Encoded protein: CASSSGGYETQYF.

The sample holds many counts of this clonotype. The chain uses TRBV11-2 and TRBJ2-7; D is perhaps TRBD1 (6 bases). The CDR3 is 14 amino acids. V gave up 3 bases and J gave up 1 base, with 10 bases separating them. From germline, CDR1 is SGHAT and CDR2 FQNNGV. The CDR3 protein is CASSFTGISYEQYF. CDR3 nucleotide sequence: TGTGCCAGCAGCTTCACAGGGATTTCCTACGAGCAGTACTTC. Complete variable domain (other parts from reference TRBV11-2 and TRBJ2-7): EAGVAQSPRYKIIEKRQSVAFWCNPISGHATLYWYQQILGQGPKLLIQFQNNGVVDDSQLPKDRFSAERLKGVDSTLKIQPAKLEDSAVYLCASSFTGISYEQYFGPGTRLTVT.

This clonotype was counted at least ten times. The chain carries TRBV7-2 and TRBJ1-4; D unresolved. Trimming took off 6 bases at V and 4 bases at J, with 3 bases between the two ends. Germline V CDR1 and CDR2: SGHTA, FQGNSA. The CDR3 covers 11 residues. The CDR3 nucleotides are TGTGCCAGCAGACTTAATGAAAAACTGTTTTTT. Translated, it gives CASRLNEKLFF. Combining the CDR3 with reference TRBV7-2 and TRBJ1-4 gives the whole variable domain GAGVSQSPSNKVTEKGKDVELRCDPISGHTALYWYRQSLGQGLEFLIYFQGNSAPDKSGLPSDRFSAERTGGSVSTLTIQRTQQEDSAVYLCASRLNEKLFFGSGTQLSVL.

This clonotype was observed many times. The chain is built from TRBV28 and TRBJ2-1, with D possibly being TRBD1 (5 bases). Trimming removed 8 bases from V and 7 bases from J, with 21 bases in between. The CDR3 runs 15 residues. In germline, CDR1 is MDHEN, CDR2 SYDVKM. For the CDR3, the DNA is TGTGCCAGCCACCGGGCTGGGGCAATGGAGAATGAGCAGTTCTTC. It translates to CASHRAGAMENEQFF. The whole variable domain, remainder taken from reference TRBV28 and TRBJ2-1, is DVKVTQSSRYLVKRTGEKVFLECVQDMDHENMFWYRQDPGLGLRLIYFSYDVKMKEKGDIPEGYSVSREKKERFSLILESASTNQTSMYLCASHRAGAMENEQFFGPGTRLTVL.

This clonotype was found a few times. The chain recombines TRBV6-5 with TRBJ1-1; 8 bases are shared with TRBD1. The CDR3 is made up of 13 amino acids. V dropped 7 bases and J dropped 11; count of bases not matched to a gene: 12. Germline CDR1 and CDR2: MNHEY and SVGAGI. The CDR3 nucleotides are TGTGCCAGCACCGGGACAGGTGGGGTAGGGGCTTTCTTT. Translation: CASTGTGGVGAFF.

This clonotype has only a few counts. The V call is TRBV5-1, the J call TRBJ2-2, with D possibly being TRBD1 (7 bases). Germline values: CDR1 SGHRS, CDR2 YFSETQ. This CDR3 has 16 residues. Trimming took 1 base from V and 7 from J, leaving 17 bases between them. The CDR3 nucleotides are TGCGCCAGCAGCTTGAGGGGGGACAGAGAGTTCGGGGAGCTGTTTTTT. Protein sequence: CASSLRGDREFGELFF.

This clonotype came up a few times. This chain links TRBV10-3 with TRBJ2-3, with D perhaps matching TRBD1 or TRBD2 (6 bases each). Germline CDR1 is ENHRY and CDR2 is SYGVKD. This CDR3 is built from 16 residues. V was pared by 6 bases and J by 3 bases, with 19 bases between. The CDR3 reads CAISAPGGLLTDTQYF. The CDR3 DNA reads as TGTGCCATCAGCGCCCCTGGGGGGCTGTTGACAGATACGCAGTATTTT.

V is TRBV9 and J is TRBJ2-3; 10 nucleotides match TRBD2. V shed 3 bases, J shed 0 bases, and the junction held 7 bases outside the gene matches. The CDR3 is 17 amino acids. Looked up from germline, CDR1 is SGDLS and CDR2 is YYNGEE. The CDR3 nucleotides read TGTGCCAGCAGCGGATATAGCGGGGGGCCTAGCACAGATACGCAGTATTTT. It yields the protein CASSGYSGGPSTDTQYF.

This rearrangement joins TRBV29-1 to TRBJ2-5, with D unresolved. V was cut by 3 bases and J by 0 bases, with 14 bases left in between. There are 15 residues in the CDR3. CDR1 SQVTM and CDR2 ANQGSEA come from the germline V gene. CDR3 protein: CSVDGDISDQETQYF. The CDR3, as DNA: TGCAGCGTTGATGGAGACATTTCGGACCAAGAGACCCAGTACTTC.

The CDR3 DNA reads as TGTGCCAGCAGCTTAAGTACCAGCAACACAGATACGCAGTATTTT. It specifies CASSLSTSNTDTQYF. The V and J genes are TRBV7-9 and TRBJ2-3; no clear D gene. Trimming removed 2 bases at V and 2 bases at J, with 11 bases between. The CDR3 is 15 amino acids. Per the germline V gene, CDR1 is SEHNR and CDR2 is FQNEAQ (reference sequence).

The chain has TRBV5-1 and TRBJ2-3, with TRBD2 matching over 10 bases. CDR3 size: 15 residues. Germline V CDR1 and CDR2: SGHRS, YFSETQ. V was pared by 3 bases and J by 3 bases, with 4 bases of the junction left unmatched. CDR3: CASSSGAGGTDTQYF. CDR3 DNA: TGCGCCAGCAGCTCGGGAGCGGGGGGGACAGATACGCAGTATTTT.

This clonotype was seen a handful of times. The chain recombines TRBV4-3 with TRBJ1-6; tentatively, D is TRBD1 (6 bases). The CDR3 runs 15 residues. Trimming took off 3 bases at V and 5 bases at J, with 11 bases between the two ends. Per the germline V gene, CDR1 is LGHNA and CDR2 is YSLEER. The CDR3 region has the DNA TGCGCCAGCAGCCAGAGACAGGCAGATAATTCACCCCTCCACTTT. It yields the protein CASSQRQADNSPLHF.

This clonotype has at least ten counts. This chain uses TRBV20-1 with TRBJ2-3; D may correspond to TRBD1 or TRBD2 (6 bases each). V was trimmed by 6 bases and J by 4 bases, leaving 14 bases between them. Looked up from germline, CDR1 is DFQATT and CDR2 is SNEGSKA (reference sequence). The CDR3 runs to 13 residues. The CDR3 spells CSANGGGPDTQYF. The CDR3 DNA sequence: TGCAGTGCAAACGGGGGCGGGCCAGATACGCAGTATTTT.

This clonotype was detected many times. The chain employs TRBV7-9 and TRBJ2-5, with D unclear. The CDR3 runs to 13 residues. V was cut by 4 bases and J by 1 base, with 7 bases left in between. Germline loops: CDR1 SEHNR, CDR2 FQNEAQ (reference sequence). CDR3 region: CASSWVGQETQYF. CDR3 nucleotide sequence: TGTGCCAGCAGCTGGGTTGGCCAAGAGACCCAGTACTTC.

This clonotype was counted at least ten times. This chain joins TRBV28 and TRBJ2-2; no clear D gene. CDR1 and CDR2 from the germline V gene are MDHEN and SYDVKM. The CDR3 extends over 14 amino acids. Trimming took off 5 bases at V and 2 bases at J, with 9 bases between the two ends. Here the CDR3 DNA reads TGTGCCAGCAGTCTGACCCATAACACCGGGGAGCTGTTTTTT. Residues: CASSLTHNTGELFF.

This clonotype was detected a few times. The chain links TRBV12-3 or TRBV12-4 to TRBJ1-5; D call uncertain. The CDR3 runs to 15 residues. Between the trimmed V and J ends, which lost 5 bases and 2 bases, there was a span of 13 bases. The CDR3 DNA follows: TGTGCCAGCAGTGATACGTCGGTGGGCAATCAGCCCCAGCATTTT. It is translated as CASSDTSVGNQPQHF.

This clonotype was picked up a small number of times. This rearrangement joins TRBV7-2 to TRBJ2-5; tentative D call: TRBD2 (5 bases). Germline CDR1 SGHTA, CDR2 FQGNSA. Trimming took 1 base from V and 0 from J, leaving 9 bases between them. The CDR3 consists of 15 residues. CDR3 sequence: CASSLGGVYQETQYF. For the CDR3, the DNA is TGTGCCAGCAGCTTAGGGGGAGTGTACCAAGAGACCCAGTACTTC.

V is TRBV7-9 and J is TRBJ1-1, with D uncertain. Trimming took 3 bases from V and 8 from J, leaving 13 bases between them. The CDR3 is 13 residues long. Germline V gene data show CDR1 as SEHNR and CDR2 as FQNEAQ (reference sequence). The CDR3 DNA follows: TGTGCCAGCAGCTTCGAATTTTCACTCGAAGCTTTCTTT. Its protein is CASSFEFSLEAFF.

A few counts support this clonotype. The gene calls are TRBV4-1 and TRBJ2-2, with TRBD1 matching over 8 bases. This CDR3 comprises 16 residues. Germline values: CDR1 MGHRA, CDR2 YSYEKL. The trim removed 1 base at V and 4 bases at J, leaving 5 bases unmatched. The CDR3 DNA is TGCGCCAGCAGCCAAGGGCAGGGGGCCCTCACCGGGGAGCTGTTTTTT. Translation gives CASSQGQGALTGELFF.

The table lists this clonotype with a few counts. This chain uses TRBV7-3 with TRBJ2-3; 9 bases are a match to TRBD1. From germline, CDR1 is SGHTA and CDR2 FQGTGA. Trimming cost V 5 bases and J 12 bases; bases outside gene matches: 3. The CDR3 is 11 amino acids. The DNA for the CDR3 is TGTGCCAGCAGCACAGGGGGCCACCAGTATTTT. Translated, it gives CASSTGGHQYF. Supplemented by reference TRBV7-3 and TRBJ2-3, the full variable domain reads GAGVSQTPSNKVTEKGKYVELRCDPISGHTALYWYRQSLGQGPEFLIYFQGTGAADDSGLPNDRFFAVRPEGSVSTLKIQRTERGDSAVYLCASSTGGHQYFGPGTRLTVL.

In this sample, this clonotype turned up a few times. The rearrangement uses TRBV12-3 or TRBV12-4 and TRBJ1-1; D gene uncertain. The CDR3 is 12 amino acids. V lost 6 bases to trimming and J lost 4 bases, with 9 bases between them. The CDR3 here is CASSPIGTEAFF. The CDR3 DNA is TGTGCCAGCAGCCCCATAGGCACTGAAGCTTTCTTT.

This chain connects TRBV5-4 to TRBJ2-3; 11 bases fit TRBD2. The J segment lost 3 bases and the V segment lost 3 bases, leaving 9 bases of the junction unmatched. CDR1 and CDR2 from the germline V gene are SGHNT and YYREEE (reference sequence). This CDR3 contains 17 residues. The CDR3 reads CASSSPFSGGGTDTQYF. The CDR3 bases are TGTGCCAGCAGCTCGCCCTTTAGCGGGGGGGGGACAGATACGCAGTATTTT.

V is TRBV14 and J is TRBJ2-7; perhaps TRBD2 as D (6 bases). The CDR3 loop spans 15 amino acids. Germline V gene lookup returns CDR1 SGHDN and CDR2 FVKESK. V was shortened by 2 bases and J by 4 bases, with 15 bases between the two germline ends. The CDR3 region is CASSQSFRREYEQYF. The DNA for the CDR3 is TGTGCCAGCAGCCAAAGTTTCCGGAGGGAGTACGAGCAGTACTTC.

This clonotype was seen at least ten times. The chain carries TRBV29-1 and TRBJ2-5; TRBD1 might be the D (8 bases). Germline V gene sequence: CDR1 SQVTM, CDR2 ANQGSEA. V was cut by 7 bases and J by 5 bases, with 20 bases left in between. The CDR3 runs to 14 residues. The CDR3 loop is CSATGGQGWETQYF. CDR3 nucleotide sequence: TGCAGCGCCACGGGAGGACAGGGATGGGAGACCCAGTACTTC.

This clonotype was counted ten times or more. This chain uses TRBV5-1 with TRBJ1-4; weak D call: TRBD1 (5 bases). This CDR3 is 12 amino acids long. V was clipped by 5 bases and J by 8 bases, with 10 bases between them. The germline gives CDR1 SGHRS, CDR2 YFSETQ. The CDR3 here is CASRWGDEKLFF. The DNA of the CDR3 is TGCGCCAGCAGATGGGGCGACGAAAAACTGTTTTTT.